These 28 T cell receptor beta chains were sequenced from one sample in a study of beta chain features in type 1 diabetes. Study outcomes and limitations: All four CD4+ subsets of Type 1 diabetes patients contained TCRB CDR3s that were moderately but significantly shorter.

No antigens are known for them. Of the isolated RNA, all was reverse transcribed, and so the sequenced material was expressed TCRB transcripts. Data came from immunoSEQ multiplex PCR; TCRdb stores just in-frame clones and leaves some out. In the table there are over 200,000 clones, roughly a tenth of which are singletons. Sample: naive CD4+ T cells from blood. The receptor source for this set is a man aged 30-40 years with type 1 diabetes.

The V gene is TRBV7-8, the J gene TRBJ2-5, with TRBD2 matching 12 bases. Germline trimming cut 3 bases from V and 5 bases from J; bases unmatched to any gene: 4. Per germline, CDR1 SGHVS and CDR2 FQNEAQ. CDR3 size: 15 residues. The CDR3 reads CASSLRLAGVETQYF. The CDR3 nucleotides read TGTGCCAGCAGCTTGCGACTAGCGGGGGTTGAGACCCAGTACTTC.

The rearrangement joins TRBV10-2 to TRBJ1-5; the D is unclear. The germline V and J ends were trimmed by 4 bases and 5 bases, with 9 bases remaining between them. This CDR3 region has 13 residues. Germline V CDR1 and CDR2: WSHSY, SAAADI. Here the CDR3 reads CASSAGRHQPQHF. The CDR3 DNA follows: TGCGCCAGCAGTGCCGGGAGACATCAGCCCCAGCATTTT.

On this clone itself: Distinct nucleotide sequences in the sample also encode this CDR3. The chain uses TRBV5-1 and TRBJ2-1; tentative D call: TRBD2 (6 bases). The germline gives CDR1 SGHRS, CDR2 YFSETQ. This CDR3 region has 15 residues. The V and J ends lost 0 bases and 2 bases respectively, with 9 bases between them. CDR3 DNA: TGCGCCAGCAGCTTGGGTAGCGGAACCTACAATGAGCAGTTCTTC. Its protein product is CASSLGSGTYNEQFF.

The chain employs TRBV10-3 and TRBJ2-3; D perhaps matches TRBD2 (6 bases). CDR3 length: 13 amino acids. Trimming shortened V by 8 bases and J by 0 bases, and 9 bases separated the two germline ends. Germline lookup yields CDR1 ENHRY and CDR2 SYGVKD. As DNA, the CDR3 is TGTGCCATCCGGGGGAGTAGCACAGATACGCAGTATTTT. This gives the protein CAIRGSSTDTQYF.

This clone showed up just a few times. The genes are TRBV18 and TRBJ2-1; 11 bases align to TRBD2. Germline V gives CDR1 KGHSH, CDR2 LQKENI. CDR3 length equals 14 residues. Losses at the gene ends were 2 bases for V and 12 bases for J; bases not matched to a gene: 6. CDR3 sequence reads: CASSPSTSGDRQFF. The CDR3 DNA sequence: TGTGCCAGCTCACCATCGACTAGCGGGGATCGGCAGTTCTTC.

This clone was recorded a few times. Here the CDR3 reads CAWSVNSAQETQYF. In DNA form, the CDR3 reads TGTGCCTGGAGTGTCAACTCTGCCCAAGAGACCCAGTACTTC. V usage is TRBV30 and J usage is TRBJ2-5; D unresolved. From germline, CDR1 is GTSNPN and CDR2 SVGIG (reference sequence). The CDR3 is 14 amino acids. V was pared by 0 bases and J by 1 base, with 9 bases between.

The chain combines TRBV4-1 with TRBJ2-5; D might be TRBD1 (5 bases). The CDR3 totals 13 residues. Per the germline V gene, CDR1 is MGHRA and CDR2 is YSYEKL. V lost 3 bases, J lost 9 bases, and 14 bases lay in between. CDR3 protein: CASSQLQGDPQYF. The CDR3 DNA is TGCGCCAGCAGCCAGCTCCAAGGGGATCCCCAGTACTTC.

The chain couples TRBV29-1 to TRBJ1-1; TRBD1 might be the D (5 bases). Trimming took 6 bases from V and 3 from J, leaving 11 bases between them. This CDR3 comprises 12 residues. Germline V gene sequence: CDR1 SQVTM, CDR2 ANQGSEA. The CDR3 spells CSVGGGDTEAFF. DNA of the CDR3: TGCAGCGTCGGTGGGGGGGACACTGAAGCTTTCTTT.

The gene calls are TRBV7-9 and TRBJ2-7; D is perhaps TRBD1 (5 bases). The V end was cut by 1 base, the J end by 7 bases, with 11 bases between. Germline-derived CDR1 and CDR2 are SEHNR and FQNEAQ (reference sequence). This CDR3 contains 13 residues. The CDR3 DNA reads TGTGCCAGCAGCTTAGTTTCACAGGAAGAGCAGTACTTC. Encoded protein: CASSLVSQEEQYF.

The sample holds a few counts of this clone. The chain combines TRBV5-1 with TRBJ2-3, with D possibly TRBD2 on 6 matching bases. V dropped 2 bases and J dropped 1 base, with 17 bases sitting between them. CDR1 is SGHRS and CDR2 is YFSETQ in the germline V gene. CDR3 length equals 17 residues. The CDR3 coding sequence is TGCGCCAGCAGCTTAGTTGGCGGGGACGGCGGCACAGATACGCAGTATTTT. It codes for CASSLVGGDGGTDTQYF.

This clone was recorded a few times. The CDR3 region is CASSLVVEETQYF. The CDR3 DNA follows: TGCGCCAGCAGCTTGGTGGTAGAAGAGACCCAGTACTTC. The V call is TRBV5-1, the J call TRBJ2-5; D call uncertain. Trimming took off 0 bases at V and 3 bases at J, with 6 bases between the two ends. Germline V gene lookup returns CDR1 SGHRS and CDR2 YFSETQ. The CDR3 spans 13 residues.

This clone was found a few times. This rearrangement joins TRBV7-3 to TRBJ2-1, with a possible D match to TRBD2 (6 bases). The CDR3 is 13 residues long. Germline V gene data show CDR1 as SGHTA and CDR2 as FQGTGA. Trimming removed 3 bases from V and 9 bases from J, with 12 bases in between. The CDR3 coding sequence is TGTGCCAGCAGCTTTTCGCGGGGAAGTGAGCAGTTCTTC. This codes for CASSFSRGSEQFF.

The chain combines TRBV13 with TRBJ2-7; 9 bases agree with TRBD2. Germline V lookup: CDR1 PRHDT, CDR2 FYEKMQ (reference sequence). V lost 6 bases, J lost 3 bases, and 3 bases stayed unmatched. The CDR3 contains 13 residues. The CDR3, as DNA: TGTGCCAGCAGTCTAGCGGGGAGCTACGAGCAGTACTTC. Amino acids: CASSLAGSYEQYF.

This clone has a handful of counts. The V call is TRBV7-2, the J call TRBJ2-1; no firm D call. The CDR3 extends over 15 amino acids. Trimming shortened V by 2 bases and J by 0 bases, and 8 bases separated the two germline ends. Per the germline V gene, CDR1 is SGHTA and CDR2 is FQGNSA. DNA of the CDR3: TGTGCCAGCAGCTTAAGACGGAGCTCCTACAATGAGCAGTTCTTC. Translation: CASSLRRSSYNEQFF.

This clone was observed a handful of times. The chain joins TRBV5-1 to TRBJ2-2; 8 positions agree with TRBD1. The CDR3 length is 15 residues. The germline gives CDR1 SGHRS, CDR2 YFSETQ. Trimming at V came to 2 bases and at J to 2 bases, leaving 2 bases not matched to a gene. CDR3 nucleotide sequence: TGCGCCAGCAGCTTCGACAGGGGTAACACCGGGGAGCTGTTTTTT. This encodes CASSFDRGNTGELFF.

This clone was detected a few times. The CDR3 DNA reads TGTGCCAGCAGTTCCCCAGGGGGCTACACCTTC. Protein product: CASSSPGGYTF. V usage is TRBV6-5 and J usage is TRBJ1-2; D may be TRBD1 (5 bases). V was trimmed by 4 bases and J by 8 bases, leaving 8 bases between them. The length of the CDR3 is 11 residues. CDR1 and CDR2 from the germline V gene are MNHEY and SVGAGI.

This clone came up a few times. The V call is TRBV7-8, the J call TRBJ2-7; 9 positions agree with TRBD1. This CDR3 contains 14 residues. Germline V CDR1 and CDR2: SGHVS, FQNEAQ. V trimming: 5 bases; J trimming: 2 bases; junction bases outside the gene matches: 4. The CDR3: CASSQRTGAYEQYF. For the CDR3, the DNA is TGTGCCAGCAGCCAGAGGACAGGGGCCTACGAGCAGTACTTC.

The rearrangement links TRBV5-4 to TRBJ2-7, with 15 bases aligning to TRBD2. Germline trimming cut 4 bases from V and 12 bases from J; bases unmatched to any gene: 11. The CDR3 totals 15 residues. Germline-derived CDR1 and CDR2 are SGHNT and YYREEE (reference sequence). The chain's CDR3 is CASSAGGLAGGQSYF. The CDR3 DNA sequence: TGTGCCAGCAGCGCCGGGGGACTAGCGGGGGGCCAATCGTACTTC.

This clone was seen more than once but under ten times. The chain employs TRBV5-1 and TRBJ1-1; D might be TRBD1 (6 bases). CDR3 length equals 13 residues. The V end lost 4 bases, the J end lost 8 bases, and 15 bases lay between the germline ends. Germline V gives CDR1 SGHRS, CDR2 YFSETQ. As DNA, the CDR3 is TGCGCCAGCAGCGTATCCGTCGACAGGGAAGCTTTCTTT. Translation gives CASSVSVDREAFF.

This clone was counted a few times. The rearrangement uses TRBV27 and TRBJ1-2; 8 bases line up with TRBD1. V dropped 3 bases and J dropped 4; count of bases not matched to a gene: 10. Per the germline V gene, CDR1 is MNHEY and CDR2 is SMNVEV (reference sequence). This CDR3 comprises 16 residues. The CDR3 loop reads CASSFLNGGQVYGYTF. The CDR3, as DNA: TGTGCCAGCAGTTTCCTTAACGGGGGACAGGTCTATGGCTACACCTTC.

This clone was counted only a few times. The gene calls are TRBV5-1 and TRBJ2-2, with TRBD1 as a possible D gene (6 bases). This CDR3 has 15 residues. V gave up 4 bases and J gave up 1 base, with 11 bases separating them. Germline assignment: CDR1 SGHRS and CDR2 YFSETQ. In DNA, the CDR3 is TGCGCCAGCAGCCCTCAGACAGGGAACACCGGGGAGCTGTTTTTT. The encoded protein is CASSPQTGNTGELFF.

The rearrangement joins TRBV14 to TRBJ1-2; no clear D. V lost 4 bases to trimming and J lost 8 bases, with 17 bases between them. Germline V gene sequence: CDR1 SGHDN, CDR2 FVKESK. The CDR3 consists of 14 residues. The CDR3 DNA is TGTGCCAGCAGCCGTTATCCCACCGAGTCCGGCTACACCTTC. This translates into CASSRYPTESGYTF.

This clone was seen a handful of times. This chain uses TRBV5-1 with TRBJ1-5; possibly TRBD1 for D (5 bases). Trimming left V 5 bases short and J 0 bases short, with 12 bases between. Germline values: CDR1 SGHRS, CDR2 YFSETQ. This CDR3 is 15 amino acids long. CDR3 region: CASREGPYSNQPQHF. The DNA for the CDR3 is TGCGCCAGCAGGGAGGGACCTTATAGCAATCAGCCCCAGCATTTT.

The rearrangement links TRBV7-9 to TRBJ2-3, with 9 bases aligning to TRBD2. Germline lookup yields CDR1 SEHNR and CDR2 FQNEAQ (reference sequence). The CDR3 spans 16 residues. Trimming removed 5 bases from V and 2 bases from J; junction bases left unmatched: 8. The CDR3 DNA follows: TGTGCCAGCAGCAGCCCGCCTAGCGGGGTCACAGATACGCAGTATTTT. As protein: CASSSPPSGVTDTQYF.

This clone has more than one count but fewer than ten. The CDR3 nucleotides are TGTGCCAGCAGTTTCAGACAGGGGCTCTACGAGCAGTACTTC. It encodes CASSFRQGLYEQYF. The chain links TRBV2 to TRBJ2-7; 8 nucleotides line up with TRBD1. The CDR3 has 14 residues. In germline, CDR1 is SNHLY, CDR2 FYNNEI. V lost 5 bases to trimming and J lost 3 bases; unmatched junction nucleotides: 6.

The gene calls are TRBV9 and TRBJ2-3, with 9 bases lining up with TRBD2. The CDR3 is 17 residues long. The junction had 12 bases not matched to a gene; V was cut back by 2 bases and J by 5 bases. Germline V gene data show CDR1 as SGDLS and CDR2 as YYNGEE. CDR3 coding DNA: TGTGCCAGCAGCGTCGAAGTAGCGGGGGCGGGGGGAGATACGCAGTATTTT. Translating gives CASSVEVAGAGGDTQYF.

The genes are TRBV5-1 and TRBJ2-7, with 10 bases matching TRBD1. V lost 2 bases, J lost 5 bases, and 1 base stayed unmatched. The CDR3 has 13 amino acids. In germline, CDR1 is SGHRS, CDR2 YFSETQ. The CDR3 nucleotides are TGCGCCAGCAGCTTTGGACAGGGGGACGAGCAGTACTTC. Protein: CASSFGQGDEQYF.

V gene TRBV7-9 combines with J gene TRBJ1-6; no firm D call. The germline CDR1 and CDR2 sequences are SEHNR and FQNEAQ (reference sequence). CDR3 length equals 13 residues. The V gene lost 2 bases and the J gene lost 10 bases, with 9 bases spanning the gap. In DNA, the CDR3 is TGTGCCAGCAGCTTACAGGATGGATCACCCCTCCACTTT. Its protein is CASSLQDGSPLHF.